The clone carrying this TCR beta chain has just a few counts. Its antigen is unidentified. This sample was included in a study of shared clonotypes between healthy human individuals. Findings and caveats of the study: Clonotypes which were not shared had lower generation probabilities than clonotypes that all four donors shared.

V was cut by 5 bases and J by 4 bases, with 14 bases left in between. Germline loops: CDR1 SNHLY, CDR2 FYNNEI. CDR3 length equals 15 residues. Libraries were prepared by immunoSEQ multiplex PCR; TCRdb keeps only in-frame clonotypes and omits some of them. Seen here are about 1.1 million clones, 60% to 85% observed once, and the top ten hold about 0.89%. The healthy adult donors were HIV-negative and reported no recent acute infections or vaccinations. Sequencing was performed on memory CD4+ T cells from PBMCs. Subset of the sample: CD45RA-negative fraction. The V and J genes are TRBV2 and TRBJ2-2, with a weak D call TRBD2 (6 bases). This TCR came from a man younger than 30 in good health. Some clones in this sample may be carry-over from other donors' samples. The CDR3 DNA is TGTGCCAGCAGTTGGTTAGCGGAGGGCACCGGGGAGCTGTTTTTT. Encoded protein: CASSWLAEGTGELFF.